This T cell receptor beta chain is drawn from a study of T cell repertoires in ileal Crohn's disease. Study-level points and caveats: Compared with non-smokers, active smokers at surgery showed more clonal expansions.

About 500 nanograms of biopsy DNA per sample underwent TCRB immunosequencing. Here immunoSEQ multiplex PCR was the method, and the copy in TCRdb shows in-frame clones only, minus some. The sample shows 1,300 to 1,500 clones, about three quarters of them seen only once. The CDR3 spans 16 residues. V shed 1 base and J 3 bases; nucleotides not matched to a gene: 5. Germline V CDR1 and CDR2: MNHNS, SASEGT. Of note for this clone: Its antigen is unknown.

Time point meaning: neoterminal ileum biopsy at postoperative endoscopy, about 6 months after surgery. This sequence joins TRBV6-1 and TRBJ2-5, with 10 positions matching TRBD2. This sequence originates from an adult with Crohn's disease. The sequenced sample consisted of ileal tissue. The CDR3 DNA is TGTGCCAGCAGTGAAGGGGGGACTAGCGTCAAAGAGACCCAGTACTTC. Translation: CASSEGGTSVKETQYF.